Listed here are 9 T cell receptor beta chains from one sample, sequenced in a study of blood T cell repertoires in COVID-19. The table came from immunoSEQ multiplex PCR; TCRdb's copy has only in-frame clones and leaves some out. The profile shows 85,000 to 110,000 clones, approximately 80% of them singletons. The sequencing input was peripheral blood. The receptors were sampled from a human donor in a cohort sampled during active or convalescent COVID-19.

The chain is built from TRBV4-1 and TRBJ1-3; possible D gene TRBD1, 6 bases. CDR1 is MGHRA and CDR2 is YSYEKL in the germline V gene. V shed 4 bases and J shed 0 bases, with 10 bases lying between them. CDR3 length equals 15 residues. CDR3 protein: CASSRNRDSGNTIYF. The CDR3 DNA reads TGCGCCAGCAGCCGAAACAGGGACTCTGGAAACACCATATATTTT.

The chain carries TRBV4-1 and TRBJ1-4; D might be TRBD1 (5 bases). Germline lookup yields CDR1 MGHRA and CDR2 YSYEKL. The V end lost 3 bases, the J end lost 4 bases, and 12 bases lay between the germline ends. CDR3 length: 15 residues. The CDR3 nucleotides are TGCGCCAGCAGCCACGAAGAGACAGTTAATGAAAAACTGTTTTTT. This encodes CASSHEETVNEKLFF.

The chain has TRBV11-2 and TRBJ2-4; 11 nucleotides match TRBD2. The V gene end was trimmed by 1 base and the J gene end by 4 bases; junction bases not matched to a gene: 3. The CDR3 has 16 amino acids. Germline CDR1 is SGHAT and CDR2 is FQNNGV. CDR3 protein: CASSLGGLAEKNIQYF. The CDR3 bases are TGTGCCAGCAGCTTAGGGGGACTAGCGGAGAAAAACATTCAGTACTTC.

The chain employs TRBV2 and TRBJ1-2; D is unclear. The CDR3 has 12 amino acids. CDR1 and CDR2 (germline): SNHLY, FYNNEI. V lost 1 base and J lost 4, with 4 bases in between. DNA of the CDR3: TGTGCCAGCAGTGAAGGTAGCTATGGCTACACCTTC. This codes for CASSEGSYGYTF.

The rearrangement joins TRBV9 to TRBJ2-2; TRBD2 matches at 11 bases. Trimming at V came to 3 bases and at J to 1 base, leaving 5 bases not matched to a gene. Germline V CDR1 and CDR2: SGDLS, YYNGEE. The CDR3 length is 17 residues. In DNA form, the CDR3 reads TGTGCCAGCAGCGCGACCACTAGCGGGGGGAACACCGGGGAGCTGTTTTTT. Translating gives CASSATTSGGNTGELFF.

This sequence joins TRBV27 and TRBJ2-5; 10 bases line up with TRBD2. Trimming took 2 bases from V and 2 from J; bases not matched to a gene: 2. This CDR3 contains 15 residues. CDR1 and CDR2 from the germline V gene are MNHEY and SMNVEV (reference sequence). The CDR3 DNA reads TGTGCCAGCAGTTTACAGCGGGGGGGACAAGAGACCCAGTACTTC. It specifies CASSLQRGGQETQYF.

This clone was observed a handful of times. The gene calls are TRBV5-5 and TRBJ1-1; 7 bases line up with TRBD1. From germline, CDR1 is SGHKS and CDR2 YYEKEE (reference sequence). The junction had 4 bases not matched to a gene; V was cut back by 4 bases and J by 1 base. The CDR3 has 14 amino acids. The CDR3 sequence: CASSIRDRNTEAFF. In DNA, the CDR3 is TGTGCCAGCAGCATCCGGGACAGGAACACTGAAGCTTTCTTT.

With respect to this clone: One base away lies a much larger clone, so this may be a sequencing read error. The rearrangement joins TRBV6-5 to TRBJ1-5; possibly TRBD1 for D (6 bases). The germline CDR1 and CDR2 sequences are MNHEY and SVGAGI. Trimming shortened V by 1 base and J by 1 base, and 8 bases separated the two germline ends. The CDR3 has 15 residues. As DNA, the CDR3 is TGTGCCAGCAGTTACTTGGGGGCGAGCAATCAGCCCCAGCATTTT. Amino acids: CASSYLGASNQPQHF.

The chain links TRBV6-5 to TRBJ2-2; D may be TRBD2 (5 bases). V dropped 7 bases and J dropped 5 bases, with 17 bases sitting between them. Germline values: CDR1 MNHEY, CDR2 SVGAGI. The CDR3 loop spans 15 amino acids. In DNA form, the CDR3 reads TGTGCCAGCACTCCAGACGTCGGAGGTACCGGGGAGCTGTTTTTT. Amino acids: CASTPDVGGTGELFF.